This TCR beta chain was recorded in a study of shared clonotypes between healthy human individuals. Whole-study findings and limits: Even with large depth, rarefaction showed that sorted-subset sequencing was incomplete.

It was across several immunoSEQ plates that each subset's genomic DNA was evenly split. Repertoires were generated with immunoSEQ multiplex PCR, while TCRdb's copy carries only in-frame clones and drops some. The table includes 2,100,000 or so clones, 90% to 97% detected once. Trimming shortened V by 7 bases and J by 4 bases, and 19 bases separated the two germline ends. The length of the CDR3 is 15 residues. The V gene's germline CDR1 is MNHEY and CDR2 SVGAGI. Comment on this clone: Its antigen remains unidentified.

The V call is TRBV6-5, the J call TRBJ2-5, with D perhaps matching TRBD2 (6 bases). Sequenced input: naive CD4+ T cells sorted from blood. Described subset: CD45RA+ positively selected. This TCR derives from a man aged 18 to 30 in good health. CDR3 in amino acids: CASNPSGGEGETQYF. DNA of the CDR3: TGTGCCAGCAATCCATCCGGGGGAGAGGGAGAGACCCAGTACTTC.